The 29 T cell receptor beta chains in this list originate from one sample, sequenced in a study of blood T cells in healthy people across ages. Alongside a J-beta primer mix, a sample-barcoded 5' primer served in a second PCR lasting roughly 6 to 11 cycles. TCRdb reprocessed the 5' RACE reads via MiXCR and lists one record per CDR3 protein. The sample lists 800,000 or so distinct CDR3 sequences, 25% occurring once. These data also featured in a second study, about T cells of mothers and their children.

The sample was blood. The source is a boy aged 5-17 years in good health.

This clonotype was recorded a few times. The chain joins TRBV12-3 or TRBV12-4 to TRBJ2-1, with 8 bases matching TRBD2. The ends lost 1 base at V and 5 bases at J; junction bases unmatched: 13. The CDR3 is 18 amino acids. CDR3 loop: CASSLVSRGLVFHNEQFF. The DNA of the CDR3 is TGTGCCAGCAGTTTAGTGTCACGGGGACTAGTATTTCACAATGAGCAGTTCTTC.

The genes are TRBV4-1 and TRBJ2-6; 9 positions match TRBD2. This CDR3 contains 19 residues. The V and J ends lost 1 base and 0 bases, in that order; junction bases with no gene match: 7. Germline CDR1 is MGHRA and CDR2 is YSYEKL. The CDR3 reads CASSQGGTSPVSGANVLTF. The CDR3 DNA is TGCGCCAGCAGCCAAGGGGGGACTAGCCCTGTCTCTGGGGCCAACGTCCTGACTTTC.

CDR3 in DNA: TGTGCCACCAGCAGAGGCAGGGTGGGTTCACCCCTCCACTTT. It translates to CATSRGRVGSPLHF. The chain has TRBV15 and TRBJ1-6; a weak D match, TRBD1 (5 bases). Germline V lookup: CDR1 LNHNV, CDR2 YYDKDF (reference sequence). V lost 1 base to trimming and J lost 9 bases, with 10 bases between them. The CDR3 spans 14 residues.

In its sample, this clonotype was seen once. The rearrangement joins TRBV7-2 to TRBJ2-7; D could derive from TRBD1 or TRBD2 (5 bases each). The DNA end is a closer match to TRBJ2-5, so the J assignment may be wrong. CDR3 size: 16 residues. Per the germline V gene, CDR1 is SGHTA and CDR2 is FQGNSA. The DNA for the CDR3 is TGTGCCAGCAGCTCGATACTTACTAGGGGAGTTGAGACCCAGTACTTC. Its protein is CASSSILTRGVETQYF.

CDR3 residues: CASSDDKQETQYF. Written as DNA, the CDR3 is TGTGCCAGCAGTGATGACAAGCAAGAGACCCAGTACTTC. The V and J genes are TRBV25-1 and TRBJ2-5; the D is unclear. The CDR3 sequence is 13 residues long. Between the trimmed V and J ends, which lost 3 bases and 2 bases, there was a span of 7 bases. The germline gives CDR1 MGHDK, CDR2 SYGVNS.

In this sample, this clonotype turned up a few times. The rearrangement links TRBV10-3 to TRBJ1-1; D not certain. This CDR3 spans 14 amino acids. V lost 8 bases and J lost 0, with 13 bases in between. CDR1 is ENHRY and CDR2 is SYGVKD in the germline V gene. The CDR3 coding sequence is TGTGCCATCGCGAAGGGATTTTTGAACACTGAAGCTTTCTTT. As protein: CAIAKGFLNTEAFF.

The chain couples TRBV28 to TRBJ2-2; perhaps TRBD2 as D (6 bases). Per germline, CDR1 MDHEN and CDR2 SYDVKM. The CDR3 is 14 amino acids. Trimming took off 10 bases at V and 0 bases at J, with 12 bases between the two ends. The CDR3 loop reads CAIRGGANTGELFF. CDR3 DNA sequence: TGTGCCATTCGAGGCGGGGCGAACACCGGGGAGCTGTTTTTT.

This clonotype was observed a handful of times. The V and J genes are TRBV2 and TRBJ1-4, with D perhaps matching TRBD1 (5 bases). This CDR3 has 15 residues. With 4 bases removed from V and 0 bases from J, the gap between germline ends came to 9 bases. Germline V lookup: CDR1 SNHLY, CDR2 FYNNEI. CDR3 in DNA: TGTGCCAGCAGTGTACAGGCCGCAACTAATGAAAAACTGTTTTTT. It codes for CASSVQAATNEKLFF.

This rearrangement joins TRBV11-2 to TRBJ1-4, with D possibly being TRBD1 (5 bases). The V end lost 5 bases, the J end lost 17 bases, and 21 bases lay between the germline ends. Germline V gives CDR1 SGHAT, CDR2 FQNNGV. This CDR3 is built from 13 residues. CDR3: CASSPSRGFYLFF. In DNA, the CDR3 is TGTGCCAGCAGCCCCTCACGGGGGTTTTATCTTTTTTTT.

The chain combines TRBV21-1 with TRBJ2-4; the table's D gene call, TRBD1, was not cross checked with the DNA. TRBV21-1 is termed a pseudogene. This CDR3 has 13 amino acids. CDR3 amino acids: CASRTEAKNIQYF. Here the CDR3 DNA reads TGTGCCAGCAGGACAGAAGCCAAAAACATTCAGTACTTC.

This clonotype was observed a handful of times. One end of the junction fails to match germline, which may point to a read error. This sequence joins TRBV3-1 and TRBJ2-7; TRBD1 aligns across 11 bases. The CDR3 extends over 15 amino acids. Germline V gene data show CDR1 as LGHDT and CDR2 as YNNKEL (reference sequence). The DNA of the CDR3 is TGTGCCAGCAGCCAAGATACGGACAGGGGGCAGCCCCAGCATTTC. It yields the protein CASSQDTDRGQPQHF.

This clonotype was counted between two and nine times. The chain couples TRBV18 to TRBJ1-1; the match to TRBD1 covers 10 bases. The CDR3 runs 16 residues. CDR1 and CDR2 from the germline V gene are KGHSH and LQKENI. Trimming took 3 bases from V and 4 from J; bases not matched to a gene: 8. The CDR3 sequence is CASSPGDRGFGTEAFF. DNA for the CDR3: TGTGCCAGCTCACCGGGGGACAGGGGATTTGGCACTGAAGCTTTCTTT.

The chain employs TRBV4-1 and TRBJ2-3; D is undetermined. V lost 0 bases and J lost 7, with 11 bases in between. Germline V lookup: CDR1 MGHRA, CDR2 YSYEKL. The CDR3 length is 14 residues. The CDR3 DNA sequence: TGCGCCAGCAGCCAAGAAACTGGGGTATATACGCAGTATTTT. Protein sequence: CASSQETGVYTQYF.

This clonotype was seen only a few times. In DNA form, the CDR3 reads TGTGCCAGCAGCTTTTTCCGGGACCCAGCTTATTACAATGAGCAGTTCTTC. It specifies CASSFFRDPAYYNEQFF. The chain employs TRBV28 and TRBJ2-1, with D perhaps being TRBD1 or TRBD2 (5 bases each). The germline CDR1 and CDR2 sequences are MDHEN and SYDVKM. Trimming removed 6 bases from V and 4 bases from J, with 22 bases in between. The CDR3 loop spans 17 amino acids.

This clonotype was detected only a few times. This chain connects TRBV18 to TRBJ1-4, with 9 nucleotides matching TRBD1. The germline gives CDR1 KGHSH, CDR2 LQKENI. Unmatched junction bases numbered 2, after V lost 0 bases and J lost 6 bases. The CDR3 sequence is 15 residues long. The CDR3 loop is CASSPPRDRDEKLFF. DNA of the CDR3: TGTGCCAGCTCACCACCGAGGGACAGGGATGAAAAACTGTTTTTT.

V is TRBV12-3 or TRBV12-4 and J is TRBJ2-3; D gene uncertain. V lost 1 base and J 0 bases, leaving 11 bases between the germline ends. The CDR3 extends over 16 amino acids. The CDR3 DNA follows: TGTGCCAGCAGTTTAGACCTACTGGGTAGCACAGATACGCAGTATTTT. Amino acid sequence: CASSLDLLGSTDTQYF.

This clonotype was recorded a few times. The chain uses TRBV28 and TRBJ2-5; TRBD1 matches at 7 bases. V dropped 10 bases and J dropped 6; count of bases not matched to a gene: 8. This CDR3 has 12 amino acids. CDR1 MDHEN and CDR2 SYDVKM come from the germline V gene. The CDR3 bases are TGTGCCACCACCCGGGACAGCCAGACCCAGTACTTC. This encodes CATTRDSQTQYF.

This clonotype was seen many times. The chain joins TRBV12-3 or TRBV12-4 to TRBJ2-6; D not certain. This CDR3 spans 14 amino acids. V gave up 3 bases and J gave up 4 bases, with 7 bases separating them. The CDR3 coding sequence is TGTGCCAGCAGTTTTAATTCCGGGGCCAACGTCCTGACTTTC. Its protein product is CASSFNSGANVLTF.

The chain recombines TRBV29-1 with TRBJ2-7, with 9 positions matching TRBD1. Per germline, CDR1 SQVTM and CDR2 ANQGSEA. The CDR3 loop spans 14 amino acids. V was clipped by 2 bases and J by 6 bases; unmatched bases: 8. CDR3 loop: CSVEYQGQGGEQYF. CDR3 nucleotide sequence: TGCAGCGTTGAATATCAGGGACAGGGTGGCGAGCAGTACTTC.

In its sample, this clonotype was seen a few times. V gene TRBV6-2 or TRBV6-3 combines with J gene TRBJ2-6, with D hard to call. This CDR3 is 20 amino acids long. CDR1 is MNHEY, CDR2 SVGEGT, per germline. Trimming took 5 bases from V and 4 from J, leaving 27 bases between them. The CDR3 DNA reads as TGTGCCAGCAGTGGCGGCCGGGCCTTAGAACTCTTGGCGGGGGCCAACGTCCTGACTTTC. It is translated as CASSGGRALELLAGANVLTF.

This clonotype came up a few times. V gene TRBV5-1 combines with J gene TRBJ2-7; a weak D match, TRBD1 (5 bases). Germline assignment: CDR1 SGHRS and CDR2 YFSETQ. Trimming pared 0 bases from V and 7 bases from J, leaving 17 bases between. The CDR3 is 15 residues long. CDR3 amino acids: CASSLGAGTGLEQYF. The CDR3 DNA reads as TGCGCCAGCAGCTTGGGGGCAGGTACAGGTTTGGAGCAGTACTTC.

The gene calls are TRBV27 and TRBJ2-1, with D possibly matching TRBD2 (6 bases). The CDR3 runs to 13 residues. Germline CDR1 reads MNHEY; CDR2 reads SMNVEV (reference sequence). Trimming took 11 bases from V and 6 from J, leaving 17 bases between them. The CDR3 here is CACGTAYFNEQFF. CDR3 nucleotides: TGTGCCTGCGGGACGGCTTATTTCAATGAGCAGTTCTTC.

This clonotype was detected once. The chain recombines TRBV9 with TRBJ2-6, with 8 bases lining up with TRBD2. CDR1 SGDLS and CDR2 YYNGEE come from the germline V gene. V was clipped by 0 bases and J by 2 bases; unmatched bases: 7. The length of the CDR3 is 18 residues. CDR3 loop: CASSVVGGASPGANVLTF. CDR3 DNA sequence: TGTGCCAGCAGCGTAGTCGGGGGGGCCTCTCCTGGGGCCAACGTCCTGACTTTC.

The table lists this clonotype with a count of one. The CDR3 DNA reads TGTGCCAGCAGCCCCCCCCTAGCGGGGGCCCTCACAGATACGCAGTATTTT. This translates into CASSPPLAGALTDTQYF. The chain carries TRBV28 and TRBJ2-3; 10 bases agree with TRBD2. The CDR3 is made up of 17 amino acids. J was trimmed by 2 bases and V by 6 bases; bases with no gene match: 11. CDR1 and CDR2 (germline): MDHEN, SYDVKM.

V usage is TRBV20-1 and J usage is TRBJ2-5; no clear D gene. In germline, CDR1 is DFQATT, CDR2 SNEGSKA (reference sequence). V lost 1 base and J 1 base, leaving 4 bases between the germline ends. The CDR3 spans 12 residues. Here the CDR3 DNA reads TGCAGTGCTAGAGCTCTCCAAGAGACCCAGTACTTC. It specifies CSARALQETQYF.

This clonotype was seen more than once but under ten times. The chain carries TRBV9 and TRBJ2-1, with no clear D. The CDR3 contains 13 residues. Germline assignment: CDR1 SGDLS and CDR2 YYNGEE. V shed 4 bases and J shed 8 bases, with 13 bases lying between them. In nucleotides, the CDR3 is TGTGCCAGCAGCCCATGGACCTGGGATGAGCAGTTCTTC. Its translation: CASSPWTWDEQFF.

The CDR3 region has the DNA TGTGCCAGCAGCTTAGAGGGCGGGATTTACAATGAGCAGTTCTTC. As protein: CASSLEGGIYNEQFF. This chain joins TRBV7-9 and TRBJ2-1, with D maybe TRBD2 (6 bases). CDR3 length: 15 residues. Trimming left V 1 base short and J 4 bases short, with 11 bases between. The germline CDR1 and CDR2 sequences are SEHNR and FQNEAQ (reference sequence). The whole variable domain, remainder taken from reference TRBV7-9 and TRBJ2-1, is DTGVSQNPRHKITKRGQNVTFRCDPISEHNRLYWYRQTLGQGPEFLTYFQNEAQLEKSRLLSDRFSAERPKGSFSTLEIQRTEQGDSAMYLCASSLEGGIYNEQFFGPGTRLTVL.

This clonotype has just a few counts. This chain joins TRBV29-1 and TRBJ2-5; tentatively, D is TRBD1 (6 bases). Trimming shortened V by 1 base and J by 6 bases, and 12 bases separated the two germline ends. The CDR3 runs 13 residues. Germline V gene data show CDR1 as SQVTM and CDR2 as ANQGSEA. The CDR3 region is CSVEGLQGKTQYF. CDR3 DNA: TGCAGCGTTGAAGGTCTTCAGGGGAAGACCCAGTACTTC.

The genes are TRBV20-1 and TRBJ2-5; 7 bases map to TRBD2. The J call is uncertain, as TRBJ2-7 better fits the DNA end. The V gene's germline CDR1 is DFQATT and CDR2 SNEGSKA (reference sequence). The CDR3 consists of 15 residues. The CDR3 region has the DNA TGCAGTGCTAGAGTGGGAGGGTCTTACTCCTACGAGCAGTACTTC. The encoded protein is CSARVGGSYSYEQYF.